This T cell receptor (beta chain) was sequenced for a study of blood T cell repertoires in COVID-19. Which cohort a participant joined came from the clinical history participants gave. Germline trimming cut 8 bases from V and 8 bases from J; bases unmatched to any gene: 11. Germline values: CDR1 SEHNR, CDR2 FQNEAQ (reference sequence). The CDR3 loop spans 13 amino acids. Original analysis: Counts of nucleated cells, estimated from reference gene primer amplification, were obtained. Profiled with immunoSEQ multiplex PCR; TCRdb holds only in-frame clones, not every one. V, J and clone size reflect that table, while D and trimming were determined from the DNA. The sample has some 130,000 clones, 78% seen once; the top ten hold approximately 6%.

What was sequenced was PBMCs or T cells enriched from blood (not recorded which). This TCR derives from a woman between 50 and 59 years old who had recovered from COVID-19. V and J are TRBV7-9 and TRBJ1-2, with TRBD1 matching 7 bases. The CDR3 bases are TGTGCCAGCCTTTTGGTGACAGGGAACGGCTACACCTTC. Its protein product is CASLLVTGNGYTF.